This is a list of T cell receptor beta chains from one sample in a study of blood T cell repertoires in COVID-19. Data came from immunoSEQ multiplex PCR; TCRdb stores just in-frame clones and leaves some out. Of about 86,000 clones listed, around nine tenths are singletons. Material for sequencing was PBMCs or T cells enriched from blood (not recorded which). Source of these receptors: a woman in her fifties or sixties with acute COVID-19. CDR3s include the opening cysteine and the closing phenylalanine or tryptophan. D genes are given only for firm matches. For some rows the clone size is stated as once, few or many, or as a class when expanded; others skip it.

D	size	V	J	DNA	CDR3
.	once	TRBV20-1	TRBJ2-1	TGCAGTGCTAGTCGGCGGGACGGAGGGTACAATGAGCAGTTCTTC	CSASRRDGGYNEQFF
TRBD1	.	TRBV24-1	TRBJ2-7	TGTGCCACCAGTGATTGGGACAGGGGATCCTACGAGCAGTACTTC	CATSDWDRGSYEQYF
.	.	TRBV15	TRBJ1-4	TGTGCCACCAGCAGAACGTACACAACTAATGAAAAACTGTTTTTT	CATSRTYTTNEKLFF
.	.	TRBV30	TRBJ1-5	TGTGCCTGGAGGCAGGGAGGAGGTCAGCCCCAGCATTTT	CAWRQGGGQPQHF
TRBD1	.	TRBV30	TRBJ2-7	TGTGCCTGGAGTGGGGACAGCGATTCCTACGAGCAGTACTTC	CAWSGDSDSYEQYF
TRBD2	few	TRBV19	TRBJ2-5	TGTGCCTCCTCGACTAGCGGGCATTCCCAAGGGGCCCAGTACTTC	CASSTSGHSQGAQYF
.	once	TRBV7-6	TRBJ1-4	TGTGCCAGCAGCTTAGGGGCCGTAGGCGATGAAAAACTGTTTTTT	CASSLGAVGDEKLFF
TRBD2	.	TRBV20-1	TRBJ2-1	TGCAGTGCTAGTGGCCCCAAAGCGGGGGGAAGCTCCTACAATGAGCAGTTCTTC	CSASGPKAGGSSYNEQFF
TRBD1	.	TRBV7-2	TRBJ1-5	TGTGCCAGCAGCCCCCAGGGACAGGGGGCTTGGCAGCCCCAGCATTTT	CASSPQGQGAWQPQHF
TRBD1	few	TRBV19	TRBJ2-1	TGTGCCAGTAGCCGAGACAGGGAACAGTTCTTC	CASSRDREQFF
.	.	TRBV24-1	TRBJ1-1	TGTGCCACCTCAGGGCAGGGAGGTCCCACTGAAGCTTTCTTT	CATSGQGGPTEAFF
TRBD2	.	TRBV2	TRBJ2-7	TGTGCCAGCAGTCTAATACGGGAGGCTCCATACGAGCAGTACTTC	CASSLIREAPYEQYF
TRBD1	.	TRBV2	TRBJ2-7	TGTGCCAGCAGCCGCTCCAGGGACAGCGAGCAGTACTTC	CASSRSRDSEQYF
TRBD2	few	TRBV6-9	TRBJ2-7	TGCCGCTACTGGGGACTAGCGGGACACTCCTACGAGCAGTACTTC	CRYWGLAGHSYEQYF
TRBD1	.	TRBV29-1	TRBJ1-1	TGCAGCGCTTCCCAGGGGGAGGCTGAAGCTTTCTTT	CSASQGEAEAFF
TRBD1	.	TRBV6-6	TRBJ1-1	TGTGCCAGCAGTTGGACAGGGGAGGACACTGAAGCTTTCTTT	CASSWTGEDTEAFF
.	.	TRBV11-3	TRBJ1-6	TGTGCCAGCAGCTTAGAGAGTACAGACAGTTCACCCCTCCACTTT	CASSLESTDSSPLHF
.	.	TRBV6-5	TRBJ2-1	TGTGCCAGCAGTCCTTTGCGGTCCTACAATGAGCAGTTCTTC	CASSPLRSYNEQFF
.	.	TRBV7-8	TRBJ1-2	TGTGCCAGCAGCTTAGACACAGGGTATGGCTACACCTTC	CASSLDTGYGYTF